This TCR beta chain stems from a study of cytomegalovirus exposure and HLA in healthy donors. Germline V CDR1 and CDR2: SNHLY, FYNNEI. The CDR3 extends over 16 amino acids. J was trimmed by 8 bases and V by 6 bases; bases with no gene match: 12. The PCR was carried out with 60 Vbeta primers and 13 Jbeta primers. Sequencing was performed with immunoSEQ multiplex PCR; in TCRdb, only in-frame clones are kept and a portion is missing. The sample has hundreds of thousands of clones, roughly 79% seen once. The source material was PBMCs. This receptor was obtained from a male donor in good health and CMV-seronegative. The J gene is TRBJ1-4, the V gene TRBV2; 10 bases agree with TRBD1. The CDR3 DNA reads as TGTGCCAGCAGCTACGCCCCAGGACAGGGGGGAGAAAAACTGTTTTTT. Translated: CASSYAPGQGGEKLFF.